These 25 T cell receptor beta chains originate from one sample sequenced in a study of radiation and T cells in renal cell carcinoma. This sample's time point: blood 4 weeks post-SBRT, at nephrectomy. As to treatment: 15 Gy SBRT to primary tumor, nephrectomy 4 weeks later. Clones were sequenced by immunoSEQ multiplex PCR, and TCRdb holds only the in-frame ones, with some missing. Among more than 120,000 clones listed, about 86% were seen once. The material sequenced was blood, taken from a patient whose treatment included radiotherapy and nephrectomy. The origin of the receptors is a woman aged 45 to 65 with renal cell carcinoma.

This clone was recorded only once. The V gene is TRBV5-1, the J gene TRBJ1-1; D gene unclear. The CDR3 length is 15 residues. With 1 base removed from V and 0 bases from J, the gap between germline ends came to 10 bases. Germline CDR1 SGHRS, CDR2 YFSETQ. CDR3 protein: CASSLNVPMNTEAFF. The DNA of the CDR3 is TGCGCCAGCAGCTTGAACGTACCGATGAACACTGAAGCTTTCTTT.

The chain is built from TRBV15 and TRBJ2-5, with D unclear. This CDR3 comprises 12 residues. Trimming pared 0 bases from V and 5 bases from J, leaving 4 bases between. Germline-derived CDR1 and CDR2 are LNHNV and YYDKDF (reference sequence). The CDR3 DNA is TGTGCCACCAGCAGAGAAAGGGAGACCCAGTACTTC. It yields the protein CATSRERETQYF.

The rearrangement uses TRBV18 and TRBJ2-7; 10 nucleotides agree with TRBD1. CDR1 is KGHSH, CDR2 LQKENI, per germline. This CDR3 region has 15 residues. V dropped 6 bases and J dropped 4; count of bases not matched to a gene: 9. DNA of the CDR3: TGTGCCAGCTCGCCATCCGGGACAGGGGTGTACGAGCAGTACTTC. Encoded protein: CASSPSGTGVYEQYF.

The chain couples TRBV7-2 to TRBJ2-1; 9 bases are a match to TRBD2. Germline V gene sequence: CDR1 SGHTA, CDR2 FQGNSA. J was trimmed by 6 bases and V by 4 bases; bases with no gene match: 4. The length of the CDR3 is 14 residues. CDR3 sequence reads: CASSSPGLANEQFF. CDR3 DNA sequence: TGTGCCAGCAGCTCGCCGGGACTAGCCAATGAGCAGTTCTTC. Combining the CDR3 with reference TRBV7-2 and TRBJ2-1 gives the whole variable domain GAGVSQSPSNKVTEKGKDVELRCDPISGHTALYWYRQSLGQGLEFLIYFQGNSAPDKSGLPSDRFSAERTGGSVSTLTIQRTQQEDSAVYLCASSSPGLANEQFFGPGTRLTVL.

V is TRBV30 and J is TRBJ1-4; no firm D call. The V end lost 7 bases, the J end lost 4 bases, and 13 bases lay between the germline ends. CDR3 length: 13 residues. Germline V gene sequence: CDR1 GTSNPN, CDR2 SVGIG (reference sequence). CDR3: CALIGLRNEKLFF. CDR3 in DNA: TGTGCCTTGATCGGACTCCGTAATGAAAAACTGTTTTTT.

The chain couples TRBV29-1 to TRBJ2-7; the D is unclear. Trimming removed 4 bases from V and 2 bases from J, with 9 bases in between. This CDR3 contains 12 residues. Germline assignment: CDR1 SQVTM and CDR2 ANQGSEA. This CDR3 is CSVGEAAYEQYF. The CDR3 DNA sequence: TGCAGCGTTGGAGAGGCCGCCTACGAGCAGTACTTC.

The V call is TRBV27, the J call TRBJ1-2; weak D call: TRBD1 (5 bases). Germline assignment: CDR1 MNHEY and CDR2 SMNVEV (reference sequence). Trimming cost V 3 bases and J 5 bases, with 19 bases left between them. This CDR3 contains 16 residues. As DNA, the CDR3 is TGTGCCAGCAGTTTCCCGACAGCACGACTGGTGTATGGCTACACCTTC. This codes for CASSFPTARLVYGYTF.

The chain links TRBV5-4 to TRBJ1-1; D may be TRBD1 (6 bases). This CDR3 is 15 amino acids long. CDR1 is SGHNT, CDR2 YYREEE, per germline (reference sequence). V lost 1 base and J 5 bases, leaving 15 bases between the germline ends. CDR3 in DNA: TGTGCCAGCAGCTTGTATTCAGGGGCCCGAACTGAAGCTTTCTTT. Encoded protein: CASSLYSGARTEAFF.

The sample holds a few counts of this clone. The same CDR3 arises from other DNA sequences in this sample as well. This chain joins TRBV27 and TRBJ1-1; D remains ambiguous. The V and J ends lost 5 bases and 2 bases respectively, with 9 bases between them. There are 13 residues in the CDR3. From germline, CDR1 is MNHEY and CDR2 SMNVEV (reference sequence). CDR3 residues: CASSHGENTEAFF. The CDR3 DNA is TGTGCCAGCAGTCACGGGGAAAACACTGAAGCTTTCTTT.

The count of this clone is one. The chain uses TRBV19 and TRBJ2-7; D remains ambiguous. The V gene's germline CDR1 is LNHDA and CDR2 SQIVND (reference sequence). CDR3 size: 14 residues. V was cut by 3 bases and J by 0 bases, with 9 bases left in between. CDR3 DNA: TGTGCCAGTAGTATCTCGTACAACTCCTACGAGCAGTACTTC. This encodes CASSISYNSYEQYF. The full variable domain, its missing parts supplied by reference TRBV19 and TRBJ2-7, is DGGITQSPKYLFRKEGQNVTLSCEQNLNHDAMYWYRQDPGQGLRLIYYSQIVNDFQKGDIAEGYSVSREKKESFPLTVTSAQKNPTAFYLCASSISYNSYEQYFGPGTRLTVT.

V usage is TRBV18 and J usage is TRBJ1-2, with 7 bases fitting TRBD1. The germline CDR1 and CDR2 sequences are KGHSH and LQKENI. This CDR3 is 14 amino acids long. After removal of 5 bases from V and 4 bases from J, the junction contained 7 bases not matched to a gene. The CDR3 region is CASSSDRDLYGYTF. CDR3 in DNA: TGTGCCAGCTCAAGTGACAGGGATCTCTATGGCTACACCTTC.

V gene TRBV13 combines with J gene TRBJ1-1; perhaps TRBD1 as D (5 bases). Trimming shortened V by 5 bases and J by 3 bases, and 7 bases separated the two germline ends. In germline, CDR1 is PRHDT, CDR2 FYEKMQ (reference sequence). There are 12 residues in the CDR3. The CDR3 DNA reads TGTGCCAGCAGCGAAGGGGACACTGAAGCTTTCTTT. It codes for CASSEGDTEAFF.

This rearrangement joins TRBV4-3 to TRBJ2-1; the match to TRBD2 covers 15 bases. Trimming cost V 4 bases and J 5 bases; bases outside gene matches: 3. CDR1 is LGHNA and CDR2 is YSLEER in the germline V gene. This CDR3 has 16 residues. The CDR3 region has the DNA TGCGCCAGCAGCCTGGGACTAGCGGGGGGTAACAATGAGCAGTTCTTC. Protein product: CASSLGLAGGNNEQFF.

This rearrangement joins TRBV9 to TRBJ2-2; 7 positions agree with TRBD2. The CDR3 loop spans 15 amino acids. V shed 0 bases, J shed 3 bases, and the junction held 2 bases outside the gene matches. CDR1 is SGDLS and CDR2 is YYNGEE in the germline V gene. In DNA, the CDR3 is TGTGCCAGCAGCGTAGGGCTAGCGGACACCGGGGAGCTGTTTTTT. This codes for CASSVGLADTGELFF.

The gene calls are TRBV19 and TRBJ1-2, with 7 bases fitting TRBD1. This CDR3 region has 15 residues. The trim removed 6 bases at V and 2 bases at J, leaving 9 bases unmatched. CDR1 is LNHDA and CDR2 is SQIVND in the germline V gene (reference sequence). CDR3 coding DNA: TGTGCCAGTAGCGAACAGGGGCTAGGGAACTATGGCTACACCTTC. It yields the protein CASSEQGLGNYGYTF.

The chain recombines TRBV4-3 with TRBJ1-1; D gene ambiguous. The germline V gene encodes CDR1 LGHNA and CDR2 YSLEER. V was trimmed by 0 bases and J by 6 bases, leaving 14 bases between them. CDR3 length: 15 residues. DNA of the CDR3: TGCGCCAGCAGCCAAGATGCATATAGCAGGCCTGAAGCTTTCTTT. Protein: CASSQDAYSRPEAFF.

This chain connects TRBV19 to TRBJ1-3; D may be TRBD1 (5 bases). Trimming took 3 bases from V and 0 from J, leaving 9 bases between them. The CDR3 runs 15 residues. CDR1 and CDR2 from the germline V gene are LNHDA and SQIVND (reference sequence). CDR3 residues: CASSMGRSSGNTIYF. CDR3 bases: TGTGCCAGTAGTATGGGACGGAGCTCTGGAAACACCATATATTTT.

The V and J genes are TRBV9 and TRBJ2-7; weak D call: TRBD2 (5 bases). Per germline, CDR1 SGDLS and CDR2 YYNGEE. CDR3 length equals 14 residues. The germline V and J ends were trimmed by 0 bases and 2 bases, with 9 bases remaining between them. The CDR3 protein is CASSVGEGTYEQYF. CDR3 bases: TGTGCCAGCAGCGTAGGCGAGGGTACCTACGAGCAGTACTTC.

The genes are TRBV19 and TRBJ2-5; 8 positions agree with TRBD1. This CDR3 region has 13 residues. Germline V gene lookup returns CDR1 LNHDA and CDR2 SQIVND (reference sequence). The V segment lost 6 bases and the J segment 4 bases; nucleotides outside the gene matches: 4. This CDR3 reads CASSDTGGETQYF. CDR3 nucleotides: TGTGCCAGTAGCGATACAGGGGGAGAGACCCAGTACTTC.

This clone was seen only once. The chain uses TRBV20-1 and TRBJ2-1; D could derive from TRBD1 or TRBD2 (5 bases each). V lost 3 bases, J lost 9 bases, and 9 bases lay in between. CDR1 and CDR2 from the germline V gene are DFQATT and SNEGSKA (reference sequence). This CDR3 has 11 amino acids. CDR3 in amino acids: CSASAGSEQFF. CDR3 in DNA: TGCAGTGCTAGCGCAGGGAGTGAGCAGTTCTTC.

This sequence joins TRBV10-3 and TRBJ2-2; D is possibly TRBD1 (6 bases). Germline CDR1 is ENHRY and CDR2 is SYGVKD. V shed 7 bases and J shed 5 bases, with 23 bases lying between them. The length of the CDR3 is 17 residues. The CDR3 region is CAITDKILQGSTGELFF. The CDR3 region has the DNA TGTGCCATCACCGACAAAATCTTACAGGGTTCTACCGGGGAGCTGTTTTTT.

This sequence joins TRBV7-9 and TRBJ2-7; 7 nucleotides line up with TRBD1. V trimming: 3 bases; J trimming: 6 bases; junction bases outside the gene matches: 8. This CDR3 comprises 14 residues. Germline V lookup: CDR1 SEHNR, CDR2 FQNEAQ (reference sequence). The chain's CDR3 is CASSFPGGSLEQYF. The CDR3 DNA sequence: TGTGCCAGCAGCTTCCCAGGGGGATCGCTCGAGCAGTACTTC.

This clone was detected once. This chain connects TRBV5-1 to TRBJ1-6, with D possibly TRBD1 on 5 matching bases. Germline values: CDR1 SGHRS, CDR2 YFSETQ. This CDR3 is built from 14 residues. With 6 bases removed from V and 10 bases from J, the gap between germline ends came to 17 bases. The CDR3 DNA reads TGCGCCAGCACCACTGGGGGTGAGGGCTCACCCCTCCACTTT. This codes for CASTTGGEGSPLHF.

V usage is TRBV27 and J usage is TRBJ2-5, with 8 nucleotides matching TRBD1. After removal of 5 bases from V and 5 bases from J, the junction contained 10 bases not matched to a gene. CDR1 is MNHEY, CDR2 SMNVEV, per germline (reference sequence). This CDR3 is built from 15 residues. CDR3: CASSLGQGRSETQYF. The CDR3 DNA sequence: TGTGCCAGCAGTCTCGGACAGGGTCGTAGTGAGACCCAGTACTTC.

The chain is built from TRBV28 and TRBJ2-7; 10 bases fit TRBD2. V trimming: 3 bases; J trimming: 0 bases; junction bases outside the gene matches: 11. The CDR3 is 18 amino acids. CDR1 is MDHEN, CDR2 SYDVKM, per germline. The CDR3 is CASSLGAALAGGSYEQYF. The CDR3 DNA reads TGTGCCAGCAGTTTGGGAGCCGCTTTAGCGGGAGGCTCCTACGAGCAGTACTTC.